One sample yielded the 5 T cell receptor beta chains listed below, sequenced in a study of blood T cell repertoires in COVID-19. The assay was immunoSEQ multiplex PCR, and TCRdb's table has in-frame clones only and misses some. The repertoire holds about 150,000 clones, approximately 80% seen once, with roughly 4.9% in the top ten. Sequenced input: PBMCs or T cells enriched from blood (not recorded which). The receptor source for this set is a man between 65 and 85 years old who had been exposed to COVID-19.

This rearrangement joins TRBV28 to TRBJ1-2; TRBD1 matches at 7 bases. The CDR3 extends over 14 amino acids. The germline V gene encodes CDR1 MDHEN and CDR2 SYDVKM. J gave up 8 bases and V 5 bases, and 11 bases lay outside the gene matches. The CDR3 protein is CASSIGQAPGGYTF. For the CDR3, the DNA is TGTGCCAGCAGTATTGGACAGGCCCCAGGGGGCTACACCTTC.

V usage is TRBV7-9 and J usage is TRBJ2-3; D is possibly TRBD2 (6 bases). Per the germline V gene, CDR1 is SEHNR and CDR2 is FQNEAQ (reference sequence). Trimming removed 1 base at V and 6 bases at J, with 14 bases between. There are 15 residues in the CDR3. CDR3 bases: TGTGCCAGCAGCTTAGAGGGAGGAGCTAGCGATACGCAGTATTTT. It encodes CASSLEGGASDTQYF.

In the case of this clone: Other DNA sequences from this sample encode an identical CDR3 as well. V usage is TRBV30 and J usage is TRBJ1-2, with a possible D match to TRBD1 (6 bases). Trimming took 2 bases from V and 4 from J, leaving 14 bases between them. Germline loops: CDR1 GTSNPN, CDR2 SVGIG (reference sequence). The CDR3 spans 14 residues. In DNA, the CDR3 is TGTGCCTGGAGTAGGACAGAGGTTCCCTATGGCTACACCTTC. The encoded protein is CAWSRTEVPYGYTF.

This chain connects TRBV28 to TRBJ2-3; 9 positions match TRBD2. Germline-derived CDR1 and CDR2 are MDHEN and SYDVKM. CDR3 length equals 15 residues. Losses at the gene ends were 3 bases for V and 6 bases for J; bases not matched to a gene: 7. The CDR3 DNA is TGTGCCAGCAGTTTTCTACGCGGGAGGGGGGATACGCAGTATTTT. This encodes CASSFLRGRGDTQYF.

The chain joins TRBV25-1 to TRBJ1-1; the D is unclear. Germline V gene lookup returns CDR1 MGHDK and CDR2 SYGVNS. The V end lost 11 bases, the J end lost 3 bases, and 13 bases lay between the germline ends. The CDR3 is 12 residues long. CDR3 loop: CAGPPGDTEAFF. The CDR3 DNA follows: TGTGCCGGGCCTCCCGGGGACACTGAAGCTTTCTTT.